This entry lists 10 T cell receptor beta chains sequenced from one sample in a study of T cell responses to AZD1222 COVID-19 vaccine. Produced via immunoSEQ multiplex PCR; TCRdb's table is partial and in-frame only. The sample lists 140,000 to 150,000 clones; about 90% were seen once. The specimen was peripheral blood, collected 28 days after the second AZD1222 dose. The receptors were sampled from an adult who received the AZD1222 COVID-19 vaccine.

This chain connects TRBV29-1 to TRBJ1-5, with 8 bases lining up with TRBD1. Germline CDR1 and CDR2: SQVTM and ANQGSEA. The CDR3 has 14 amino acids. The ends lost 6 bases at V and 5 bases at J; junction bases unmatched: 9. The CDR3 nucleotides are TGCAGCGTGGCGGAGGGGACAGGAGATCAGCCCCAGCATTTT. Its protein product is CSVAEGTGDQPQHF.

This chain joins TRBV20-1 and TRBJ2-5, with D possibly being TRBD1 or TRBD2 (6 bases each). Trimming took 3 bases from V and 5 from J, leaving 16 bases between them. This CDR3 has 14 residues. Germline values: CDR1 DFQATT, CDR2 SNEGSKA (reference sequence). CDR3 DNA sequence: TGCAGTGCTAGTGGGGACTCCCAGGGGGAGACCCAGTACTTC. This encodes CSASGDSQGETQYF.

This chain's CDR3 is CASSYLRTGWGNEQFF. The DNA for the CDR3 is TGTGCCAGCAGTTACCTGAGGACAGGGTGGGGAAATGAGCAGTTCTTC. The genes are TRBV6-5 and TRBJ2-1, with 8 bases matching TRBD1. The V segment lost 2 bases and the J segment 7 bases; nucleotides outside the gene matches: 10. The CDR3 consists of 16 residues. Germline CDR1 reads MNHEY; CDR2 reads SVGAGI.

This clone was observed once. The V and J genes are TRBV27 and TRBJ2-7, with D unresolved. Germline lookup yields CDR1 MNHEY and CDR2 SMNVEV (reference sequence). This CDR3 comprises 12 residues. The ends were cut back, 5 bases at V and 11 bases at J, with 16 bases in the middle. CDR3 sequence: CASSPPPVSEYF. Written as DNA, the CDR3 is TGTGCCAGCAGTCCTCCCCCGGTCTCGGAGTACTTC.

V gene TRBV28 combines with J gene TRBJ1-4, with D perhaps matching TRBD1 (6 bases). This CDR3 spans 15 amino acids. Trimming removed 2 bases at V and 8 bases at J, with 15 bases between. Germline V gives CDR1 MDHEN, CDR2 SYDVKM. The CDR3 here is CASSLMTGAGEKLFF. Written as DNA, the CDR3 is TGTGCCAGCAGTTTAATGACGGGGGCGGGCGAAAAACTGTTTTTT.

The chain recombines TRBV6-5 with TRBJ1-1, with D maybe TRBD1 (5 bases). Germline CDR1 MNHEY, CDR2 SVGAGI. Deletions cut 0 bases from V and 1 base from J, with 12 bases between. The CDR3 length is 16 residues. CDR3 nucleotides: TGTGCCAGCAGTTACTCGTCAGGTGGGGGGAACACTGAAGCTTTCTTT. Protein sequence: CASSYSSGGGNTEAFF.

The chain recombines TRBV2 with TRBJ1-2; D unresolved. There are 14 residues in the CDR3. Per the germline V gene, CDR1 is SNHLY and CDR2 is FYNNEI. Between the trimmed V and J ends, which lost 4 bases and 3 bases, there was a span of 12 bases. CDR3 in DNA: TGTGCCAGCAGTGCCGACCCACAGTACTATGGCTACACCTTC. It translates to CASSADPQYYGYTF.

V usage is TRBV11-3 and J usage is TRBJ2-2; D is undetermined. In germline, CDR1 is SGHNT, CDR2 YENEEA. CDR3 length: 13 residues. V shed 6 bases and J shed 0 bases, with 5 bases lying between them. For the CDR3, the DNA is TGTGCCAGCAGTTACACGAACACCGGGGAGCTGTTTTTT. Amino acid sequence: CASSYTNTGELFF.

The chain has TRBV29-1 and TRBJ1-1; D might be TRBD1 (6 bases). The CDR3 is 12 residues long. Trimming left V 7 bases short and J 0 bases short, with 9 bases between. The germline gives CDR1 SQVTM, CDR2 ANQGSEA. For the CDR3, the DNA is TGCAGCGCGGGGACACTGAACACTGAAGCTTTCTTT. As protein: CSAGTLNTEAFF. Full variable domain (outside the CDR3, taken from reference TRBV29-1 and TRBJ1-1): SAVISQKPSRDICQRGTSLTIQCQVDSQVTMMFWYRQQPGQSLTLIATANQGSEATYESGFVIDKFPISRPNLTFSTLTVSNMSPEDSSIYLCSAGTLNTEAFFGQGTRLTVV.

This chain joins TRBV28 and TRBJ2-3, with 11 bases aligning to TRBD2. Germline assignment: CDR1 MDHEN and CDR2 SYDVKM. This CDR3 has 16 amino acids. V was clipped by 3 bases and J by 3 bases; unmatched bases: 5. The CDR3 nucleotides are TGTGCCAGCAGTTTGCCGACTAGCGGGATGACAGATACGCAGTATTTT. This gives the protein CASSLPTSGMTDTQYF.